These T cell receptor beta chains were read from a single sample in a study of cytotoxic CD8 clonotypes in ibrutinib-treated CLL. The method was immunoSEQ multiplex PCR; TCRdb's version includes in-frame clones alone and lacks a portion of them. The table has fewer than 20,000 clones, about 61% seen once. The source material was PBMCs, sampled after 12 months of ibrutinib treatment. Receptors originate from a human donor with chronic lymphocytic leukemia. Both conserved end residues are trimmed from each CDR3. The order of the fields is CDR3 protein, J gene, CDR3 length, V gene.

CDR3aa: ASSLGGLTSSYEQY; j_gene: TRBJ2-7; len: 14; v_gene: TRBV5-1
CDR3aa: ASSEGTRYVQY; j_gene: TRBJ2-7; len: 11; v_gene: TRBV2
CDR3aa: ASSAAPSGRADSSADTQY; j_gene: TRBJ2-3; len: 18; v_gene: TRBV28
CDR3aa: ASSSDSVETQY; j_gene: TRBJ2-5; len: 11; v_gene: TRBV11-2
CDR3aa: SVRPQETQY; j_gene: TRBJ2-5; len: 9; v_gene: TRBV29-1
CDR3aa: SVDLDRSPQETQY; j_gene: TRBJ2-5; len: 13; v_gene: TRBV29-1
CDR3aa: ASSRGAGRNEKLF; j_gene: TRBJ1-4; len: 13; v_gene: TRBV19
CDR3aa: ASSYEPANEKLF; j_gene: TRBJ1-4; len: 12; v_gene: TRBV6-5
CDR3aa: ASSEFLGESYNEQF; j_gene: TRBJ2-1; len: 14; v_gene: TRBV7-9
CDR3aa: SVSGGTDSGNTIY; j_gene: TRBJ1-3; len: 13; v_gene: TRBV29-1
CDR3aa: ASSVGVGSGAQETQY; j_gene: TRBJ2-5; len: 15; v_gene: TRBV9
CDR3aa: AISLAGEGTDTQY; j_gene: TRBJ2-3; len: 13; v_gene: TRBV10-3
CDR3aa: ASSFGAGGNTGELF; j_gene: TRBJ2-2; len: 14; v_gene: TRBV7-6
CDR3aa: ASSPDTSGGYGYT; j_gene: TRBJ1-2; len: 13; v_gene: TRBV16
CDR3aa: ASSPPGGPGYGYT; j_gene: TRBJ1-2; len: 13; v_gene: TRBV5-4
CDR3aa: SVSLRTAWTYEQY; j_gene: TRBJ2-7; len: 13; v_gene: TRBV29-1
CDR3aa: ASSLLGLAGGVTNEQF; j_gene: TRBJ2-1; len: 16; v_gene: TRBV7-3
CDR3aa: ASSESGVANEKLF; j_gene: TRBJ1-4; len: 13; v_gene: TRBV10-1
CDR3aa: ASSYLRVDGANVLT; j_gene: TRBJ2-6; len: 14; v_gene: TRBV6-5
CDR3aa: ASSPAGMEGETQY; j_gene: TRBJ2-5; len: 13; v_gene: TRBV9
CDR3aa: ASSLVQRDSYEQY; j_gene: TRBJ2-7; len: 13; v_gene: TRBV5-1
CDR3aa: SVETAGTDYGYT; j_gene: TRBJ1-2; len: 12; v_gene: TRBV29-1
CDR3aa: ASSVLPGQPQH; j_gene: TRBJ1-5; len: 11; v_gene: TRBV2
CDR3aa: AWSAAGTVGNTIY; j_gene: TRBJ1-3; len: 13; v_gene: TRBV30
CDR3aa: ASSLAPNYGYT; j_gene: TRBJ1-2; len: 11; v_gene: TRBV28
CDR3aa: ATYIGELF; j_gene: TRBJ2-2; len: 8; v_gene: TRBV23-1
CDR3aa: ASRSQGWGYGYT; j_gene: TRBJ1-2; len: 12; v_gene: TRBV28
CDR3aa: ASSSGLNNEQF; j_gene: TRBJ2-1; len: 11; v_gene: TRBV7-7
CDR3aa: ASSQEGYEQY; j_gene: TRBJ2-7; len: 10; v_gene: TRBV14
CDR3aa: ASSQDPLTYTEAF; j_gene: TRBJ1-1; len: 13; v_gene: TRBV4-2
CDR3aa: ASSQTGSSYYGYT; j_gene: TRBJ1-2; len: 13; v_gene: TRBV18
CDR3aa: ASSSVPGPREAF; j_gene: TRBJ1-1; len: 12; v_gene: TRBV27